Listed below are T cell receptor beta chains from one sample, sequenced in a study of shared clonotypes between healthy human individuals. Method: immunoSEQ multiplex PCR; TCRdb's copy keeps in-frame clones and lacks some. Of about 600,000 clones listed, roughly 72% are singletons. The sample comprised PBMCs. Receptors were obtained from a middle-aged woman in good health. Some clones in this sample may be carry-over from other donors' samples. CDR3s include the opening cysteine and the closing phenylalanine or tryptophan. A D gene is named only where the DNA matches it firmly.

d_gene: TRBD2; v_gene: TRBV11-2; CDR3aa: CASSLGVTGGSYEQYF
d_gene: TRBD2; v_gene: TRBV7-2; CDR3aa: CASSSGLAAIYEQYF
d_gene: TRBD1; v_gene: TRBV28; CDR3aa: CASRLHPTGATYGYTF
d_gene: .; v_gene: TRBV28; CDR3aa: CASRPWGYNEQFF
d_gene: .; v_gene: TRBV7-6; CDR3aa: CASSLSWTAGGYTF
d_gene: .; v_gene: TRBV20-1; CDR3aa: CSAPTFNEQFF
d_gene: .; v_gene: TRBV28; CDR3aa: CASIGVAEKLFF
d_gene: TRBD2; v_gene: TRBV5-1; CDR3aa: CASSLGLAGGRDTQYF
d_gene: .; v_gene: TRBV7-3; CDR3aa: CASSLVPGSNEQFF
d_gene: TRBD1; v_gene: TRBV5-1; CDR3aa: CASSLGGQKETQYF
d_gene: .; v_gene: TRBV29-1; CDR3aa: CSASRGPYNEQFF
d_gene: .; v_gene: TRBV21-1; CDR3aa: CASSKGAGDSYEQYF
d_gene: .; v_gene: TRBV9; CDR3aa: CASSVEVGGVLETQYF
d_gene: .; v_gene: TRBV18; CDR3aa: CASSPSGGSSYEQYF
d_gene: TRBD2; v_gene: TRBV10-2; CDR3aa: CASSESPSGGTYEQYF
d_gene: .; v_gene: TRBV28; CDR3aa: CASSFGGSLSEQYF
d_gene: TRBD1; v_gene: TRBV18; CDR3aa: CASSPLGQGNQETQYF
d_gene: .; v_gene: TRBV10-2; CDR3aa: CASSVGPSQNIQYF
d_gene: .; v_gene: TRBV11-3; CDR3aa: CASSFSRGETQYF
d_gene: TRBD2; v_gene: TRBV9; CDR3aa: CASSVGLAASGGSYEQYF
d_gene: .; v_gene: TRBV19; CDR3aa: CASSIGQGGPFF
d_gene: .; v_gene: TRBV19; CDR3aa: CASGGNLDNEQFF
d_gene: TRBD1; v_gene: TRBV19; CDR3aa: CASQPFSGQGYYGYTF
d_gene: TRBD2; v_gene: TRBV9; CDR3aa: CASSPPWASGSQNEQFF
d_gene: .; v_gene: TRBV10-3; CDR3aa: CAIQRESTGELFF
d_gene: .; v_gene: TRBV7-3; CDR3aa: CASSLSGRGQETQYF
d_gene: .; v_gene: TRBV7-2; CDR3aa: CASSLLASRGIEQFF
d_gene: .; v_gene: TRBV6-8; CDR3aa: CASPKQGMYEQYF
d_gene: .; v_gene: TRBV2; CDR3aa: CASKGQAYWYEQYF
d_gene: TRBD1; v_gene: TRBV5-1; CDR3aa: CASSSTGGGNEKLFF
d_gene: TRBD2; v_gene: TRBV9; CDR3aa: CASSTSGSSYNEQFF
d_gene: .; v_gene: TRBV7-8; CDR3aa: CASEGRERSYEQYF
d_gene: .; v_gene: TRBV4-2; CDR3aa: CASSQDEGAYEQYF
d_gene: .; v_gene: TRBV4-2; CDR3aa: CASSQQSEDTQYF
d_gene: TRBD2; v_gene: TRBV28; CDR3aa: CASSLGLGMLAGREGLEQYF
d_gene: .; v_gene: TRBV10-1; CDR3aa: CASSESTRLPRNQPQHF
d_gene: .; v_gene: TRBV15; CDR3aa: CATSPDNSPQHF
d_gene: .; v_gene: TRBV7-2; CDR3aa: CASSLRVGAEAFF